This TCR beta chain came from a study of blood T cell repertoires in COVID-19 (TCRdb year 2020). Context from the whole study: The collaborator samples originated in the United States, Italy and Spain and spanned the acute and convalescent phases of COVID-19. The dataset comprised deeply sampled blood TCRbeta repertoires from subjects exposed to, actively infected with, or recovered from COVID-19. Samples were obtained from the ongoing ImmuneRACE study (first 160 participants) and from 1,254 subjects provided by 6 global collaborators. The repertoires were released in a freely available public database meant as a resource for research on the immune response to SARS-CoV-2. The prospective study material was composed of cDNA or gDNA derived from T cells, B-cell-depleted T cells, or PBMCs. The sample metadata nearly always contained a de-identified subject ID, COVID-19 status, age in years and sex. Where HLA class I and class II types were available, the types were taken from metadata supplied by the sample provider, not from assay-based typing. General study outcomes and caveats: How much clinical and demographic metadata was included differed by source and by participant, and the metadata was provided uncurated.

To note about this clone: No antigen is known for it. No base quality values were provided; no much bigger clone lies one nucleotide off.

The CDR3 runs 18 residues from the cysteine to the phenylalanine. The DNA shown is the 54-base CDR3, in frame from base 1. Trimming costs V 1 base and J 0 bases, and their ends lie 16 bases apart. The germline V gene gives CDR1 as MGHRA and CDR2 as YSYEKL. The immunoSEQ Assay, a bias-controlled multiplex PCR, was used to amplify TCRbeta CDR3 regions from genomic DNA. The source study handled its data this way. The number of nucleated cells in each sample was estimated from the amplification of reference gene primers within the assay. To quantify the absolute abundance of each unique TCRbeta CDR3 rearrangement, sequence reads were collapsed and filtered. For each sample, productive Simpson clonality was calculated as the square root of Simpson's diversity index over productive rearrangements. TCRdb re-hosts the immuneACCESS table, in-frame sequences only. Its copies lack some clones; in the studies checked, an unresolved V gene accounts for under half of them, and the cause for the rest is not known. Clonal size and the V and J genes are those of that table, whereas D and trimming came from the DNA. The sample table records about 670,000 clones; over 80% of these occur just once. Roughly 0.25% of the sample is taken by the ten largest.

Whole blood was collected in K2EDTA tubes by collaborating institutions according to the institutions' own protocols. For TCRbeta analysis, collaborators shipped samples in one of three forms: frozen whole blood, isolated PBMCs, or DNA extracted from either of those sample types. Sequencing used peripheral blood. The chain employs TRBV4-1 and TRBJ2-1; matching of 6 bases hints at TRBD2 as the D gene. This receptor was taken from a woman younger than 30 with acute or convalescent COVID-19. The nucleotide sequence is TGCGCCAGCAGCCAAGCCCTCGGGGGACCCAGCTCCTACAATGAGCAGTTCTTC. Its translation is CASSQALGGPSSYNEQFF.